The entry below gives a single TCR beta chain sequence along with its context. The PCR template was genomic DNA. The TCR beta CDR3 region was amplified using 30 forward and 13 reverse primers. TCRdb reprocessed the multiplex PCR reads with MiXCR, giving one entry per CDR3 protein. This table has 250,000 or so distinct CDR3 sequences, 47% appearing once. This entry is derived from a study of type 1 and type 2 diabetes patients. Trimming took 5 bases from V and 3 from J, leaving 19 bases between them. There are 16 residues in the CDR3. About 9.7 milliliters of peripheral blood were collected from each participant.

The sequencing input was peripheral blood mononuclear cells (PBMCs). The sequence was collected from a man younger than 35 with type 2 diabetes. This chain joins TRBV12-3 or TRBV12-4 and TRBJ2-5, with a tentative D call TRBD1 (6 bases). This CDR3 reads CASSLPGTTLKETQYF. CDR3 nucleotide sequence: TGTGCCAGCAGTCTGCCCGGGACAACTCTAAAAGAGACCCAGTACTTC.